This T cell receptor beta chain was sequenced during a study of blood T cell repertoires in COVID-19 (dated by TCRdb to 2020 to 2022). A note on the overall study: Collaborator samples came from the United States, Italy and Spain and covered acute and convalescent phases of COVID-19. The material from the prospective study consisted of cDNA or gDNA derived from T cells, B-cell-depleted T cells, or PBMCs. Subjects who had been exposed to COVID-19, were actively infected with it, or had recovered from it provided the deeply sampled blood TCRbeta repertoires that made up the dataset. The repertoires were made available in a free public database intended to serve as a resource for research on the immune response to SARS-CoV-2. Samples were obtained from the ongoing ImmuneRACE study (first 160 participants) and from some 1,200 subjects provided by 6 global collaborators. A de-identified subject ID, COVID-19 status, age in years and sex were almost always included in the sample metadata. HLA class I and class II types, where available, came from metadata supplied by the sample provider rather than from assay-based typing. The full study reports these points: Clinical and demographic metadata were provided uncurated, with the amount varying by source and participant.

Whole blood was collected in K2EDTA tubes by collaborating institutions according to the institutions' own protocols. Collaborator samples were shipped for TCRbeta analysis as frozen whole blood, isolated PBMCs, or DNA extracted from either sample type. With regard to this clone: Its antigen remains unidentified. The record has no base qualities; no much larger clone is one base away.

TCRbeta CDR3 regions were amplified from genomic DNA by means of the immunoSEQ Assay, a bias-controlled multiplex PCR. As for how the authors treated the data: The number of nucleated cells in each sample was estimated from the amplification of reference gene primers within the assay. To quantify the absolute abundance of each unique TCRbeta CDR3 rearrangement, sequence reads were collapsed and filtered. For each sample, productive Simpson clonality was calculated by taking the square root of Simpson's diversity index across productive rearrangements. What TCRdb holds here is the immuneACCESS table cut down to in-frame rearrangements. Part of the clones is not present; checked against another copy, under half of the missing clones reflect an unresolved V gene, and the others are unexplained. That table gives V, J and clone size, and the DNA gave D and trimming. Across this sample there are some 110,000 clones, with approximately 86% seen only once. The top ten clones comprise about 4.5% of the sample.

Sample: peripheral blood. This TCR came from a man between 40 and 49 years old with acute or convalescent COVID-19.

The nucleotide sequence reads as follows: TGTGCCAGCAGCTCCCCCGGGAGGGCTCAGCCCCAGCATTTT. Its product reads: CASSSPGRAQPQHF. In this chain, TRBV7-2 is recombined with TRBJ1-5, with no D gene named confidently. A distance of 13 bases separates the germline ends of V and J, which lose 4 bases and 6 bases respectively. The CDR3 holds 14 amino acids from the cysteine to the phenylalanine. CDR3 DNA only is kept here, 42 bases in frame from base 1. The germline V gene encodes CDR1 SGHTA and CDR2 FQGNSA.